Each of the 8 T cell receptor beta chains below was sequenced from the same sample in a study of CD8+CD57+ T cells in acquired aplastic anemia. Genomic DNA, the template, was used for profiling of the TCR beta VDJ and CDR3. TCRdb re-called the reads with MiXCR, one entry per CDR3 protein. There are roughly 180,000 distinct CDR3 sequences in the sample; approximately 46% occur only once, and 2.5% to 3.5% lies in the top ten. The sequencing sample was made of sorted CD4+, CD8+, or CD8+CD57+ T cells (not recorded which) from PBMCs. Receptors originate from a human donor in good health.

Notes on this clonotype: Sequence at one end of the junction differs from germline and may be a read error. The chain is built from TRBV10-3 and TRBJ1-1, with D maybe TRBD1 (5 bases). Looked up from germline, CDR1 is ENHRY and CDR2 is SYGVKD. The CDR3 is made up of 13 amino acids. The CDR3 nucleotides read TGTGCCAGCAGTGGGACGAGGTACACTGAAGCTTTCTTT. Its translation is CASSGTRYTEAFF.

This clonotype showed up many times. The J gene is TRBJ2-5, the V gene TRBV27, with TRBD2 matching over 7 bases. Germline CDR1 is MNHEY and CDR2 is SMNVEV (reference sequence). This CDR3 has 15 amino acids. Germline trimming cut 5 bases from V and 6 bases from J; bases unmatched to any gene: 12. CDR3 DNA sequence: TGTGCCAGCAGTCGACAAGGGACTACGCGACAGACCCAGTACTTC. Its protein product is CASSRQGTTRQTQYF.

V gene TRBV7-2 combines with J gene TRBJ2-3; D is unclear. Germline V gives CDR1 SGHTA, CDR2 FQGNSA. Trimming cost V 0 bases and J 5 bases, with 6 bases left between them. The CDR3 has 13 residues. The CDR3 sequence: CASSLAKGDTQYF. In DNA, the CDR3 is TGTGCCAGCAGCTTAGCGAAGGGAGATACGCAGTATTTT. Based on the CDR3 plus reference TRBV7-2 and TRBJ2-3, the full variable domain is GAGVSQSPSNKVTEKGKDVELRCDPISGHTALYWYRQSLGQGLEFLIYFQGNSAPDKSGLPSDRFSAERTGGSVSTLTIQRTQQEDSAVYLCASSLAKGDTQYFGPGTRLTVL.

This clonotype was seen only a few times. The rearrangement uses TRBV7-9 and TRBJ2-1, with 7 bases that match TRBD1. V was pared by 5 bases and J by 7 bases, with 2 bases of the junction left unmatched. The CDR3 covers 12 residues. In germline, CDR1 is SEHNR, CDR2 FQNEAQ (reference sequence). DNA of the CDR3: TGTGCCAGCAGCCTACAGGGGAATGAGCAGTTCTTC. Amino acids: CASSLQGNEQFF. Using reference TRBV7-9 and TRBJ2-1 for the parts outside the CDR3, the full variable domain is DTGVSQNPRHKITKRGQNVTFRCDPISEHNRLYWYRQTLGQGPEFLTYFQNEAQLEKSRLLSDRFSAERPKGSFSTLEIQRTEQGDSAMYLCASSLQGNEQFFGPGTRLTVL.

The V call is TRBV24-1, the J call TRBJ1-2; 8 nucleotides align to TRBD1. The V and J ends lost 0 bases and 8 bases, in that order; junction bases with no gene match: 10. The CDR3 contains 16 residues. From germline, CDR1 is KGHDR and CDR2 SFDVKD. The CDR3 DNA reads TGTGCCACCAGTGATTTGGTCCTTCAGGGGGCGCAAGGCTACACCTTC. As protein: CATSDLVLQGAQGYTF.

This clonotype came up many times. The chain joins TRBV7-2 to TRBJ2-5, with 7 bases that match TRBD2. This CDR3 contains 16 residues. Per the germline V gene, CDR1 is SGHTA and CDR2 is FQGNSA. V lost 5 bases, J lost 3 bases, and 12 bases stayed unmatched. In DNA form, the CDR3 reads TGTGCCAGCAGCCCCCTGGGAAGCGGGATGAAAGAGACCCAGTACTTC. It is translated as CASSPLGSGMKETQYF.

This clonotype was seen at least ten times. The chain recombines TRBV20-1 with TRBJ2-3, with 9 bases lining up with TRBD1. V shed 6 bases, J shed 6 bases, and the junction held 10 bases outside the gene matches. The CDR3 runs to 14 residues. Germline CDR1 DFQATT, CDR2 SNEGSKA (reference sequence). The CDR3 DNA sequence: TGCAGTGCCACCAACAGGGGGCGAATTGATACGCAGTATTTT. Its protein is CSATNRGRIDTQYF.

The V and J genes are TRBV19 and TRBJ1-2, with D possibly matching TRBD1 (6 bases). Germline CDR1 is LNHDA and CDR2 is SQIVND (reference sequence). With 4 bases removed from V and 3 bases from J, the gap between germline ends came to 12 bases. The CDR3 loop spans 14 amino acids. The CDR3 region has the DNA TGTGCCAGTAGTAACTCCGACAGGTACTATGGCTACACCTTC. Translated: CASSNSDRYYGYTF. Looking up the rest from reference TRBV19 and TRBJ1-2 gives the full variable domain: DGGITQSPKYLFRKEGQNVTLSCEQNLNHDAMYWYRQDPGQGLRLIYYSQIVNDFQKGDIAEGYSVSREKKESFPLTVTSAQKNPTAFYLCASSNSDRYYGYTFGSGTRLTVV.